The 9 T cell receptor beta chains given below trace back to one sample, sequenced in a study of PD-L1 blockade in urothelial cancer. Sequenced by immunoSEQ multiplex PCR; TCRdb stores in-frame clones only, minus some. The data contain some 74,000 clones, about 85% of them singletons. Indicated time point: pretreatment peripheral blood. Sequenced material: PBMCs, taken around atezolizumab (anti-PD-L1) treatment. Every receptor here comes from a man aged 35 to 55 with urothelial cancer.

The chain couples TRBV19 to TRBJ1-5; D not certain. Germline V gene data show CDR1 as LNHDA and CDR2 as SQIVND (reference sequence). The V end lost 5 bases, the J end lost 4 bases, and 9 bases lay between the germline ends. The CDR3 consists of 13 residues. This chain's CDR3 is CASSLALNQPQHF. The CDR3 DNA reads as TGTGCCAGTAGTTTAGCCTTGAATCAGCCCCAGCATTTT.

The V call is TRBV5-1, the J call TRBJ2-3, with TRBD2 matching 11 bases. Germline CDR1 and CDR2: SGHRS and YFSETQ. This CDR3 is 15 amino acids long. Losses at the gene ends were 6 bases for V and 6 bases for J; bases not matched to a gene: 9. CDR3 amino acids: CASTILAGGPDTQYF. The CDR3 bases are TGCGCCAGCACCATATTAGCGGGAGGGCCGGATACGCAGTATTTT.

The chain uses TRBV27 and TRBJ2-7; 10 bases fit TRBD1. Germline-derived CDR1 and CDR2 are MNHEY and SMNVEV (reference sequence). The CDR3 has 15 residues. The V gene end was trimmed by 7 bases and the J gene end by 4 bases; junction bases not matched to a gene: 10. The CDR3 region is CASTPLGTGEYEQYF. The CDR3, as DNA: TGTGCCAGCACGCCCCTGGGGACAGGGGAATACGAGCAGTACTTC.

This chain uses TRBV4-1 with TRBJ2-7, with TRBD1 identical over 7 bases. The V segment lost 0 bases and the J segment 7 bases; nucleotides outside the gene matches: 9. The germline V gene has CDR1 MGHRA and CDR2 YSYEKL. The CDR3 contains 15 residues. The CDR3 nucleotides are TGCGCCAGCAGCCAAGATCGAGACAGGGTGGGAGAGCAGTACTTC. Amino acids: CASSQDRDRVGEQYF.

This clone was found a few times. The chain combines TRBV7-6 with TRBJ1-3, with D unresolved. The CDR3 is 15 residues long. Trimming pared 1 base from V and 0 bases from J, leaving 7 bases between. Germline V gene data show CDR1 as SGHVS and CDR2 as FNYEAQ. CDR3 region: CASSLDPSSGNTIYF. The DNA of the CDR3 is TGTGCCAGCAGCTTAGACCCTAGCTCTGGAAACACCATATATTTT.

The chain combines TRBV28 with TRBJ2-2; 9 positions agree with TRBD1. CDR1 and CDR2 (germline): MDHEN, SYDVKM. CDR3 length: 16 residues. Unmatched junction bases numbered 13, after V lost 7 bases and J lost 7 bases. The CDR3 protein is CASTPLGTGLFGELFF. The CDR3 bases are TGTGCCAGCACCCCTTTGGGGACAGGGTTATTCGGGGAGCTGTTTTTT.

This chain connects TRBV14 to TRBJ1-4, with D uncertain. CDR3 length: 16 amino acids. Germline V lookup: CDR1 SGHDN, CDR2 FVKESK. Trimming shortened V by 1 base and J by 7 bases, and 16 bases separated the two germline ends. CDR3 in amino acids: CASSQVSVIPSEKLFF. The DNA of the CDR3 is TGTGCCAGCAGCCAAGTCTCCGTCATACCTAGTGAAAAACTGTTTTTT. The variable domain in full, with the rest retrieved from reference TRBV14 and TRBJ1-4, is EAGVTQFPSHSVIEKGQTVTLRCDPISGHDNLYWYRRVMGKEIKFLLHFVKESKQDESGMPNNRFLAERTGGTYSTLKVQPAELEDSGVYFCASSQVSVIPSEKLFFGSGTQLSVL.

The rearrangement joins TRBV23-1 to TRBJ2-3; maybe TRBD2 (5 bases). TRBV23-1 is flagged as an ORF with uncertain function. Trimming shortened V by 5 bases and J by 1 base, and 13 bases separated the two germline ends. CDR3 length: 15 residues. The CDR3 DNA sequence: TGCGCCAGCAGTTGTAGCGACGGACGCACAGATACGCAGTATTTT. This encodes CASSCSDGRTDTQYF.

CDR3 residues: CATRAVGGDTEAFF. For the CDR3, the DNA is TGTGCCACCCGCGCGGTTGGCGGGGACACTGAAGCTTTCTTT. The chain recombines TRBV10-3 with TRBJ1-1; D not resolved. The CDR3 totals 14 residues. In germline, CDR1 is ENHRY, CDR2 SYGVKD. Trimming shortened V by 10 bases and J by 3 bases, and 18 bases separated the two germline ends.